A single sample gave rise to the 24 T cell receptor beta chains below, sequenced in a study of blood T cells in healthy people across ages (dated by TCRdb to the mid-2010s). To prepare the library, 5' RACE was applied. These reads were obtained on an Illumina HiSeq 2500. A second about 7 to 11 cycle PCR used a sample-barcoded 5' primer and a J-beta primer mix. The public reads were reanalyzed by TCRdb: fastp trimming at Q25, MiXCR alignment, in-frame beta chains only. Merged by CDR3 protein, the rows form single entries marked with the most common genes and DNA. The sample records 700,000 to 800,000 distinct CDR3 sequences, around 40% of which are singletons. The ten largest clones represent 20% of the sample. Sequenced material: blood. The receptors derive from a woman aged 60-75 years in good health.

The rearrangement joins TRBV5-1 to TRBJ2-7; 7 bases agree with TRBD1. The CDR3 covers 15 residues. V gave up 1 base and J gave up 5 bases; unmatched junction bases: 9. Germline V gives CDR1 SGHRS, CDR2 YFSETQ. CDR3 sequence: CASSLNRDSFHEQYF. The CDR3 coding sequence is TGCGCCAGCAGCTTGAACCGGGACAGCTTCCACGAGCAGTACTTC.

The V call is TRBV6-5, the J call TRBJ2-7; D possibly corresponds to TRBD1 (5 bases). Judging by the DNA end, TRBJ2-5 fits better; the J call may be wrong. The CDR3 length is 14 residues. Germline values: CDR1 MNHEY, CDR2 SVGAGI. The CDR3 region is CASRKGAREETQYF. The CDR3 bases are TGTGCCAGCAGGAAAGGGGCCAGGGAAGAGACCCAGTACTTC.

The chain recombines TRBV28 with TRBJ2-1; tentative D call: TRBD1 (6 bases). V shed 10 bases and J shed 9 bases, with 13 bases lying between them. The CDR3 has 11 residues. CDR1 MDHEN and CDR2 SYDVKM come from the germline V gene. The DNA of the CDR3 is TGTGCCACCAAGGGGGTGGTTGAGCAGTTCTTC. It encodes CATKGVVEQFF.

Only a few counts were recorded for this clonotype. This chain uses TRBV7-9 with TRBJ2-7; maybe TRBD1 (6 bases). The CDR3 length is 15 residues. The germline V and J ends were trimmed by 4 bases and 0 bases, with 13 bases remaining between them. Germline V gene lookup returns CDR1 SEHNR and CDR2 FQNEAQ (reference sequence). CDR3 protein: CASSSSGASSYEQYF. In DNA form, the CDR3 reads TGTGCCAGCAGCTCCTCAGGGGCCAGCTCCTACGAGCAGTACTTC.

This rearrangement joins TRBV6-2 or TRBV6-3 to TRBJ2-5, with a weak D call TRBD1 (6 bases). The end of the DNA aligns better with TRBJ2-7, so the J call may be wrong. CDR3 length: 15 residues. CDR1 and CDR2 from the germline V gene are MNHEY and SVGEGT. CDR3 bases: TGTGCCAGCAGTTACCAACAGGGTGGTTTCTACGAGCAGTACTTC. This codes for CASSYQQGGFYEQYF.

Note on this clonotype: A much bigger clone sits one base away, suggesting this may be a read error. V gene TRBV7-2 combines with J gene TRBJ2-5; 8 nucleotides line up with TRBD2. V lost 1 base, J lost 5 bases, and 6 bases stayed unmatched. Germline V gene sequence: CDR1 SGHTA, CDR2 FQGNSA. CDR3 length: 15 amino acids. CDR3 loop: CASSLGRAGVETQYF. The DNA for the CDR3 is TGTGCCAGCAGCTTAGGACGAGCGGGGGTGGAGACCCAGTACTTC.

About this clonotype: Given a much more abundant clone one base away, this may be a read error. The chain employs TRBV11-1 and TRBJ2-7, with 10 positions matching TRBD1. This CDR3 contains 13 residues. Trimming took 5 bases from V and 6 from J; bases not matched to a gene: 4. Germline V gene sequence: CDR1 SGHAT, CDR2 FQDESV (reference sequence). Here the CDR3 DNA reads TGTGCCAGCAGCCGAGGACAGGGGGGCGAGCAGTACTTC. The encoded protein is CASSRGQGGEQYF.

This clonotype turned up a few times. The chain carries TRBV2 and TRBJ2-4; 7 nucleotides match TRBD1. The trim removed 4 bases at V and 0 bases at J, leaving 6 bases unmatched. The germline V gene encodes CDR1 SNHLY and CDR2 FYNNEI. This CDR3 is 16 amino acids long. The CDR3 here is CASSAGTDLAKNIQYF. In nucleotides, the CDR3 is TGTGCCAGCAGTGCAGGGACAGACCTAGCCAAAAACATTCAGTACTTC.

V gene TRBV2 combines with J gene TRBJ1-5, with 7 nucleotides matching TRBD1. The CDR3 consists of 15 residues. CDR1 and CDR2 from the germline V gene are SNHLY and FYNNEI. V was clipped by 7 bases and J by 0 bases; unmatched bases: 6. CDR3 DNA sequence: TGTGCCAGCAAGGGGAGACAGGGTAGCAATCAGCCCCAGCATTTT. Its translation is CASKGRQGSNQPQHF.

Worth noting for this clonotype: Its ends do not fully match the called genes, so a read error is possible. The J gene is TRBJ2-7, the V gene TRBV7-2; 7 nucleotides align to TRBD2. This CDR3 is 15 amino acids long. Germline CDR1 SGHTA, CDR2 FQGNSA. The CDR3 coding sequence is TGTGCCAGCAGCTTAGTGGTGGGAGGGGTTTACGGGCAGTACTTC. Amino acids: CASSLVVGGVYGQYF.

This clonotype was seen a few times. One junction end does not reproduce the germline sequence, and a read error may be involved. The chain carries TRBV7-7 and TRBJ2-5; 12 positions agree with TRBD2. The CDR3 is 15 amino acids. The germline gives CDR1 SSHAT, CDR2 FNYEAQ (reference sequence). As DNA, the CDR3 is TGTGCTAGCAGCCTGACTAGCGGGAGTGCCGAGACCCAGTACTTC. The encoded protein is CASSLTSGSAETQYF.

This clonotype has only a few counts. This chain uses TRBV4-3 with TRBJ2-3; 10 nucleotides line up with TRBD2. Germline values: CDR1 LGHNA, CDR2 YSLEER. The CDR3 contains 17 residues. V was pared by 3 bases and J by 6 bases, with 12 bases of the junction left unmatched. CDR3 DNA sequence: TGCGCCAGCAGCCAGGGGAGAGCGGGAGGGCCGAGGGATACGCAGTATTTT. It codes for CASSQGRAGGPRDTQYF.

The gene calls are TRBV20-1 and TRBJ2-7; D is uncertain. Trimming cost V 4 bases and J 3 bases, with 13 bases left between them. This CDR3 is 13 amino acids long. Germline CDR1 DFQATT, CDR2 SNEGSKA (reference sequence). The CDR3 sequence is CSATRTAIYEQYF. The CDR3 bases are TGCAGTGCTACACGGACCGCAATCTACGAGCAGTACTTC.

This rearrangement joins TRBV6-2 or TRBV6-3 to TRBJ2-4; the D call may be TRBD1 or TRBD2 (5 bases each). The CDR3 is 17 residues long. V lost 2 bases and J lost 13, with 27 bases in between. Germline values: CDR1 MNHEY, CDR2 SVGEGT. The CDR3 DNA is TGTGCCAGCAGTTACCCTTTGAAGGGGAGAGCCCCCTACGAACAGTACTTC. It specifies CASSYPLKGRAPYEQYF.

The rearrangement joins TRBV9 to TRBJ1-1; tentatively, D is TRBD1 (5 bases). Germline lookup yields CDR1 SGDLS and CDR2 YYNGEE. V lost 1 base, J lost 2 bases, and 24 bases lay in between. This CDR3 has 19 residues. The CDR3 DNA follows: TGTGCCAGCAGCGTAAGCCCAGACAGTGTCCCACTGATCAACACTGAAGCTTTCTTT. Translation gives CASSVSPDSVPLINTEAFF.

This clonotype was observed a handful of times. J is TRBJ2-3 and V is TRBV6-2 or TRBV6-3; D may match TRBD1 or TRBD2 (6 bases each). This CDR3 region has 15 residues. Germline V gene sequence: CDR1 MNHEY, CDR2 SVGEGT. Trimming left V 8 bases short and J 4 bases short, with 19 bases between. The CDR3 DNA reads TGTGCCAGCGAGGAGGGGCTCAGGGGAGCAGATACGCAGTATTTT. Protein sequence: CASEEGLRGADTQYF.

CDR3 DNA: TGTGCCAGCAGCTTAGTGGCAGGGTGGCAAGAGACCCAGTACTTC. This gives the protein CASSLVAGWQETQYF. The chain links TRBV7-2 to TRBJ2-5; tentatively, D is TRBD1 (5 bases). There are 15 residues in the CDR3. Trimming cost V 1 base and J 2 bases, with 11 bases left between them. Germline V gene sequence: CDR1 SGHTA, CDR2 FQGNSA.

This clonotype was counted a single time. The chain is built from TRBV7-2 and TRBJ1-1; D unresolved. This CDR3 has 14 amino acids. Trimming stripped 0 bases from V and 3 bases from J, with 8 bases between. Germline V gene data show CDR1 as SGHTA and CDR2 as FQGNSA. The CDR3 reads CASSLAQTYTEAFF. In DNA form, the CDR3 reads TGTGCCAGCAGCTTAGCACAGACGTACACTGAAGCTTTCTTT.

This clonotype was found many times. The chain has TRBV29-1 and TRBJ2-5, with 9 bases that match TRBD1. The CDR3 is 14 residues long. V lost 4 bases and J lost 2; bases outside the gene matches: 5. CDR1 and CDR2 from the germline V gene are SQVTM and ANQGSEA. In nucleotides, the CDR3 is TGCAGCGTTGGACAGGGGGGAATACAAGAGACCCAGTACTTC. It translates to CSVGQGGIQETQYF.

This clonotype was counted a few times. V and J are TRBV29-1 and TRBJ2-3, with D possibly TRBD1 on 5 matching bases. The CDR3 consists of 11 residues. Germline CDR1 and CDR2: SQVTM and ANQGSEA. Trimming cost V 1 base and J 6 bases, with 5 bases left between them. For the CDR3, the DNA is TGCAGCGTTGAAGGACAGGATACGCAGTATTTT. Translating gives CSVEGQDTQYF.

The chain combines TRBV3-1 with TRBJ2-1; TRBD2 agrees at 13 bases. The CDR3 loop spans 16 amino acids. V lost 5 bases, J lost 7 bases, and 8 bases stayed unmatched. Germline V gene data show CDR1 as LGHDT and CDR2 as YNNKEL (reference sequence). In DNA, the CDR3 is TGTGCCAGCAGCAAACGGACTAGCGGGAGTAATAATGAGCAGTTCTTC. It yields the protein CASSKRTSGSNNEQFF.

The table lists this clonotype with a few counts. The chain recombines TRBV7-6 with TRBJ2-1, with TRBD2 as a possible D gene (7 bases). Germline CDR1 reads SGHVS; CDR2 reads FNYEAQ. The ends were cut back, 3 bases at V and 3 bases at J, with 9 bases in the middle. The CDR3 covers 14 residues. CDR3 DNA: TGTGCCAGCAGCTTTAGGGGGGGCTACAATGAGCAGTTCTTC. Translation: CASSFRGGYNEQFF.

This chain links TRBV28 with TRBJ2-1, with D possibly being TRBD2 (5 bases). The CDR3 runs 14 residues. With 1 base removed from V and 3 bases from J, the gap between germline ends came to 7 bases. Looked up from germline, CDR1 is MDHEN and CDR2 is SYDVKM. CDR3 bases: TGTGCCAGCAGTTTATTCGGGGTCTACAATGAGCAGTTCTTC. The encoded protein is CASSLFGVYNEQFF.

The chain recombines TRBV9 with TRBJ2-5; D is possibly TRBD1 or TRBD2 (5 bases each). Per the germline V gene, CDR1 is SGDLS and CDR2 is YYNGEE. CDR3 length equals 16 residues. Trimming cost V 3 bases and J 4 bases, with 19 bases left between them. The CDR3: CASSEIQGIGGETQYF. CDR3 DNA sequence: TGTGCCAGCAGCGAGATTCAGGGAATCGGAGGAGAGACCCAGTACTTC. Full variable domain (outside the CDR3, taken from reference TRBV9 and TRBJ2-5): DSGVTQTPKHLITATGQRVTLRCSPRSGDLSVYWYQQSLDQGLQFLIQYYNGEERAKGNILERFSAQQFPDLHSELNLSSLELGDSALYFCASSEIQGIGGETQYFGPGTRLLVL.